The TCR beta chain described here comes from a study of T cell repertoires and HLA-DP antigens. Looking at the study overall: Alloreactive CD4+ T cells targeted HLA-DP on transduced HeLa. Average DNA input: around 200 ng for CD137+CD4+ sorts, around 1,200 ng pre-culture. Study conclusions and caveats: Average cumulative frequency of previously undetected clones was 36.3% against one allele and 50% to 65% against the other.

Concerning this clone itself: Antigen specificity is unknown.

This table comes from immunoSEQ multiplex PCR, and its TCRdb copy is limited to in-frame clones, with some not included. In the table there are fewer than 75,000 clones, around 77% of which are singletons. Average purity of the negatively selected CD4+ T cells was more than 95%. The specimen sequenced was CD4+ T cells from PBMCs. This TCR was recovered from a man aged 55 to 69 in good health and CMV-seronegative.

The CDR3 here is CASSLGGDSYNSPLHF. The CDR3 DNA reads as TGCGCCAGCAGCTTGGGTGGGGACTCCTATAATTCACCCCTCCACTTT. The genes are TRBV5-1 and TRBJ1-6; no reliable D call. This CDR3 is built from 16 residues. The V and J ends lost 0 bases and 0 bases respectively, with 7 bases between them. The germline V gene encodes CDR1 SGHRS and CDR2 YFSETQ.